The source of this TCR beta chain is a study of neurological immune-mediated disorders. Time point defined: longitudinal time-point 1 (baseline). The sample holds many counts of this clonotype. One entry per CDR3 protein results from TCRdb running MiXCR on the 5' RACE reads. In the table there are some 60,000 distinct CDR3 sequences, roughly a tenth of which are singletons. The CDR3 runs to 12 residues. The ends lost 6 bases at V and 7 bases at J; junction bases unmatched: 3. Germline assignment: CDR1 MDHEN and CDR2 SYDVKM. The rearrangement uses TRBV28 and TRBJ2-1, with TRBD1 matching 7 bases. Sequencing was carried out using PBMCs. The receptor's source is a male donor with HTLV-1-associated myelopathy (HAM/TSP). Written as DNA, the CDR3 is TGTGCCAGCAGACCGACAGGGAATGAGCAGTTCTTC. Translation gives CASRPTGNEQFF.